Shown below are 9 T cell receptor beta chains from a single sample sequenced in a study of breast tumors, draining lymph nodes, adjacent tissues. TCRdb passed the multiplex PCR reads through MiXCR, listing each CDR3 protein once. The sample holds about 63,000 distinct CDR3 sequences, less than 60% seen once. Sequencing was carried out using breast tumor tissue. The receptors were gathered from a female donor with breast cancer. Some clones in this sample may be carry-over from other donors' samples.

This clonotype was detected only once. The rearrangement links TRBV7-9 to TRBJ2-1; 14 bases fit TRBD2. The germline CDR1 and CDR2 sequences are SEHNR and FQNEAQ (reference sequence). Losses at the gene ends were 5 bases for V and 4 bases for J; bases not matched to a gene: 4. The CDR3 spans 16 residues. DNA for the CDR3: TGTGCCAGCAGCGGACTAGCGGGGGGAGGTTACAATGAGCAGTTCTTC. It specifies CASSGLAGGGYNEQFF.

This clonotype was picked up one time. CDR3 sequence: CAIRQGAQETQYF. The CDR3 region has the DNA TGTGCCATCAGACAGGGGGCCCAAGAGACCCAGTACTTC. The genes are TRBV10-3 and TRBJ2-5; 9 bases fit TRBD1. The CDR3 loop spans 13 amino acids. Germline CDR1 and CDR2: ENHRY and SYGVKD. V gave up 6 bases and J gave up 1 base; unmatched junction bases: 0.

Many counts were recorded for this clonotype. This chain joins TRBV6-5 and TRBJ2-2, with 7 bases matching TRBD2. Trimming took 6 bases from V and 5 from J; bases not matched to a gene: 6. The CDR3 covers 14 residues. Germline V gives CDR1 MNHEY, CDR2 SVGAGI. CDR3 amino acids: CASSQRGLTGELFF. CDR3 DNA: TGTGCCAGCAGCCAGCGGGGCCTGACCGGGGAGCTGTTTTTT.

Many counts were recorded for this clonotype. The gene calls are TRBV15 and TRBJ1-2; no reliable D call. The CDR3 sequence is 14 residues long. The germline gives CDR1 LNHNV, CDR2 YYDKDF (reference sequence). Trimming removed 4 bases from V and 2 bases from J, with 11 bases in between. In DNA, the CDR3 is TGTGCCACCAGCACCTACCCCGCAAACTATGGCTACACCTTC. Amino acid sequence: CATSTYPANYGYTF.

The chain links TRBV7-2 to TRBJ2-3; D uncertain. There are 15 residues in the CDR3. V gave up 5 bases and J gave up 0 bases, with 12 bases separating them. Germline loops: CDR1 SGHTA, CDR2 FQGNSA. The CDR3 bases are TGTGCCAGCAGCCTCCAGGCTGTGAGCACAGATACGCAGTATTTT. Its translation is CASSLQAVSTDTQYF.

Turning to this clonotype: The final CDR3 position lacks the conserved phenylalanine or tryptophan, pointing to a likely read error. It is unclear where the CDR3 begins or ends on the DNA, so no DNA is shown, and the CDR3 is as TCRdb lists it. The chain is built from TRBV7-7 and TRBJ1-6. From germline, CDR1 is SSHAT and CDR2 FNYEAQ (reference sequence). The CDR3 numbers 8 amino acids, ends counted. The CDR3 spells CASRGRID.

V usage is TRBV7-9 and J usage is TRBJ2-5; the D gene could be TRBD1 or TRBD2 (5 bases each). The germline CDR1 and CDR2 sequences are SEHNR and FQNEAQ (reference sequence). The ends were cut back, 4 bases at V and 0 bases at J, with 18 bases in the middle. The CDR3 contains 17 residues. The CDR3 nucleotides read TGTGCCAGCAGCTCCCCTCGAGGGGAACTGTACCAAGAGACCCAGTACTTC. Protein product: CASSSPRGELYQETQYF.

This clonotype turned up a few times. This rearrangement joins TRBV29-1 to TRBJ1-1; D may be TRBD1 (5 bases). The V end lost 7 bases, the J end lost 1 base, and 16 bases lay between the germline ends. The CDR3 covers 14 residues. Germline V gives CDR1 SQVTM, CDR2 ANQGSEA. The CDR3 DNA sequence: TGCAGCGCCGAACGGGACGAGGGGAACACTGAAGCTTTCTTT. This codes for CSAERDEGNTEAFF.

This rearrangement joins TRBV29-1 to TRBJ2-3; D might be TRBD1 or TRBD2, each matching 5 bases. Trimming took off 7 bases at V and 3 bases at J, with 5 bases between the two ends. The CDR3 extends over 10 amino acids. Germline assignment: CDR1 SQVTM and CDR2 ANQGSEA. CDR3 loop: CSGGTDTQYF. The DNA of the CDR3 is TGCAGCGGGGGGACAGATACGCAGTATTTT.